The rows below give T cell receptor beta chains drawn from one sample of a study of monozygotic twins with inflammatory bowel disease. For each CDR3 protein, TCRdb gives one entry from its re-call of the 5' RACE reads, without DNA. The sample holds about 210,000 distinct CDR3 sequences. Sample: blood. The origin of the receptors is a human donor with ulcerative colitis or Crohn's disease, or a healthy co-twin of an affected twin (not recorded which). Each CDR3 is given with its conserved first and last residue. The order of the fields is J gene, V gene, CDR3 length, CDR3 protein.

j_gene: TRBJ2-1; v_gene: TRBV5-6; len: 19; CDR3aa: CASSSGLAGALLVSDEQFF
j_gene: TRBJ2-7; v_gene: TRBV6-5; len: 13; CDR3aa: CASSTSSVYEQYF
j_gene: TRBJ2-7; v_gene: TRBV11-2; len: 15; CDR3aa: CASSFFLGLTYEQYF
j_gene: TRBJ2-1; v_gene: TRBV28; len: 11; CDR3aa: CASSSVSRGFF
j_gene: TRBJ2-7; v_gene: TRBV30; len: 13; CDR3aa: CAWSVGGNYEQYF
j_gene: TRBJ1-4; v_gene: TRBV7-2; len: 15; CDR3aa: CASSPGTGTFEKLFF
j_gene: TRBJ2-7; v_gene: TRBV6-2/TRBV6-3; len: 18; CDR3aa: CASSTQQGPNALGYEQYF
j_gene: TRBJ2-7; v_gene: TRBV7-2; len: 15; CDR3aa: CASSLQTGTSGEQYF
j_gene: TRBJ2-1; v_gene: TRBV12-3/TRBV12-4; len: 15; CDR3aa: CASSGFGSPYNEQFF
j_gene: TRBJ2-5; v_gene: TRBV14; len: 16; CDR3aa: CASSQDPTGWRETQYF
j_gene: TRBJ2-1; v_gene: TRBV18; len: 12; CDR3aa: CASSTTGNEQFF
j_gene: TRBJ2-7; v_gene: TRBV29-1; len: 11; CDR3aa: CSVRRAYEQYF
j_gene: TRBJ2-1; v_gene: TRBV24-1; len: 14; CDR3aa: CATRTGLGDNEQFF